A single sample is the source of the 2 T cell receptor beta chains below, sequenced in a study of cytomegalovirus exposure and HLA in healthy donors. Repertoires were generated with immunoSEQ multiplex PCR, while TCRdb's copy carries only in-frame clones and drops some. Of 100,000 to 120,000 clones in the sample, approximately 90% were seen once. The sequenced material came from PBMCs. The receptors were gathered from a woman aged 18-29 years in good health and CMV-seropositive.

This rearrangement joins TRBV6-5 to TRBJ1-1, with D maybe TRBD1 (6 bases). Germline V gene lookup returns CDR1 MNHEY and CDR2 SVGAGI. The CDR3 contains 14 residues. Deletions cut 0 bases from V and 7 bases from J, with 12 bases between. CDR3 sequence reads: CASSYSRRGGEAFF. The CDR3 nucleotides are TGTGCCAGCAGTTACTCGAGGAGGGGGGGTGAAGCTTTCTTT.

This sequence joins TRBV6-5 and TRBJ1-1, with TRBD1 identical over 7 bases. In germline, CDR1 is MNHEY, CDR2 SVGAGI. The V gene end was trimmed by 6 bases and the J gene end by 0 bases; junction bases not matched to a gene: 7. The CDR3 length is 15 residues. CDR3 in DNA: TGTGCCAGCAGGCGGCGGGACAGCGTGAACACTGAAGCTTTCTTT. Translating it yields CASRRRDSVNTEAFF.